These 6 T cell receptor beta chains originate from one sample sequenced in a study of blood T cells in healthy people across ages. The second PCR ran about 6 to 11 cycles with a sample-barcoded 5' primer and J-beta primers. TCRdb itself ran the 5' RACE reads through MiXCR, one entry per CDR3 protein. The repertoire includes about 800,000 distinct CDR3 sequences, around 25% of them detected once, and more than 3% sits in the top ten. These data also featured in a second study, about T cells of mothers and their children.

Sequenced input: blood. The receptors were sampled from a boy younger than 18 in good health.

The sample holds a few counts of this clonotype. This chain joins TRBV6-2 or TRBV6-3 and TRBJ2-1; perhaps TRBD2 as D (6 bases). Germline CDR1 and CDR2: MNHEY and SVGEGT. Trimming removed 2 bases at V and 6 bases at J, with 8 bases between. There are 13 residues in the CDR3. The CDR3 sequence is CASSYPTSNEQFF. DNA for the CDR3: TGTGCCAGCAGTTACCCGACTAGCAATGAGCAGTTCTTC.

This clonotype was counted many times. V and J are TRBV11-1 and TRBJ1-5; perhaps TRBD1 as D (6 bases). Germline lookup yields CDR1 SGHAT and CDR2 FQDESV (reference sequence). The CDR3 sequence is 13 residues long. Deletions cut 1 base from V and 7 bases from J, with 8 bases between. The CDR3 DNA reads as TGTGCCAGCAGCTTAGGCAGGGGACAGCCCCAGCATTTT. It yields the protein CASSLGRGQPQHF.

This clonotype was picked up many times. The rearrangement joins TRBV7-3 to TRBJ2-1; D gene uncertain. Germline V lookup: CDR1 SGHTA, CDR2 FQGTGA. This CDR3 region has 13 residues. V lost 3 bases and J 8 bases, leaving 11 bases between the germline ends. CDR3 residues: CASSFYGWDEQFF. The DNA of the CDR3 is TGTGCCAGCAGCTTCTACGGGTGGGATGAGCAGTTCTTC.

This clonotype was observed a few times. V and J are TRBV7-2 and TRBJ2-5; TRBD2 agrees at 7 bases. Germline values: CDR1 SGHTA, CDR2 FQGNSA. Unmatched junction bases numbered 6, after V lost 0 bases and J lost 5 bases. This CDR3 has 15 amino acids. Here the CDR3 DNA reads TGTGCCAGCAGCTTAGCGGGCGGGGGTGGGGAGACCCAGTACTTC. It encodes CASSLAGGGGETQYF.

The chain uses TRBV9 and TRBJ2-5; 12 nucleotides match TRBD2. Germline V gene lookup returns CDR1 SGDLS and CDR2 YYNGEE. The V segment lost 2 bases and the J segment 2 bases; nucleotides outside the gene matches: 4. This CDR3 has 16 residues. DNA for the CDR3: TGTGCCAGCAGCGTCAGCGGACTAGCGGGGCAAGAGACCCAGTACTTC. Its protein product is CASSVSGLAGQETQYF.

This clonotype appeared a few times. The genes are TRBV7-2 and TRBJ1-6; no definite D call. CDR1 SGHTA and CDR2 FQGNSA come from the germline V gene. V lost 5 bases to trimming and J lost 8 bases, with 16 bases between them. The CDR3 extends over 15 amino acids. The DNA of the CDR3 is TGTGCCAGCAGCGCGCGCTCCCCCGGGGATTCACCCCTCCACTTT. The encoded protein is CASSARSPGDSPLHF.